This entry lists 4 T cell receptor beta chains sequenced from one sample in a study of read filtering for tumor transcriptome and immune sequencing. This library used roughly 400 ng RNA and molecular barcoded adaptors spanning alpha/delta and beta/gamma chains. TCRdb used MiXCR to reprocess the reads, holding one entry per CDR3 protein. The sample yields about 27,000 distinct CDR3 sequences, roughly 14% seen once. Input material: a population of CD138-negative cells sorted from bone marrow. These receptors were obtained from a donor at least 40 years old with multiple myeloma.

This clonotype was recorded a few times. The chain is built from TRBV4-1 and TRBJ2-2; 7 positions agree with TRBD2. Trimming at V came to 0 bases and at J to 7 bases, leaving 2 bases not matched to a gene. Germline V gene data show CDR1 as MGHRA and CDR2 as YSYEKL. This CDR3 region has 14 residues. CDR3 protein: CASSQDSGGGELFF. The CDR3 DNA reads as TGCGCCAGCAGCCAAGATTCGGGGGGCGGGGAGCTGTTTTTT.

This clonotype appeared many times. This chain uses TRBV20-1 with TRBJ2-7, with 9 bases matching TRBD2. From germline, CDR1 is DFQATT and CDR2 SNEGSKA (reference sequence). With 0 bases clipped from V and 4 bases from J, the junction kept 4 bases outside the gene matches. The CDR3 extends over 14 amino acids. CDR3 in DNA: TGCAGTGCTAGAGATAATCTAGCGGGATACGAGCAGTACTTC. As protein: CSARDNLAGYEQYF.

The J gene is TRBJ2-5, the V gene TRBV6-5; 8 positions agree with TRBD2. This CDR3 comprises 17 residues. From germline, CDR1 is MNHEY and CDR2 SVGAGI. The V gene end was trimmed by 5 bases and the J gene end by 2 bases; junction bases not matched to a gene: 13. Written as DNA, the CDR3 is TGTGCCAGCAGTCCAGGACCCGCTAGCGGGTTTCAAGAGACCCAGTACTTC. Translation: CASSPGPASGFQETQYF.

Ten or more counts support this clonotype. The chain employs TRBV20-1 and TRBJ1-5, with TRBD1 as a possible D gene (6 bases). CDR3 length: 17 residues. Germline V gene lookup returns CDR1 DFQATT and CDR2 SNEGSKA (reference sequence). V was trimmed by 0 bases and J by 0 bases, leaving 15 bases between them. CDR3 loop: CSARDDAGVGSNQPQHF. Written as DNA, the CDR3 is TGCAGTGCTAGAGATGACGCAGGGGTCGGTAGCAATCAGCCCCAGCATTTT.